This is a list of T cell receptor beta chains from one sample in a study of OX40 agonist ivuxolimab in advanced cancers. Only in-frame clones appear in the TCRdb table, and some are missing; sequencing was by immunoSEQ multiplex PCR. This sample yields 25,000 to 40,000 clones, of which approximately 88% are seen a single time; 12% belongs to the top ten. The material sequenced was CD4+ or CD8+ T cells sorted from blood, taken in a trial of the OX40 agonist ivuxolimab. The receptors were sampled from an adult with an advanced solid tumor such as melanoma, head and neck, liver or kidney cancer. Each CDR3 is given with its conserved first and last residue. The order of the fields is V gene, D gene, J gene, clone size, CDR3 protein, CDR3 DNA. D genes are given only for firm matches. The size field is filled for only some rows; it gives once, few, many or a size class.

TRBV5-6	TRBD1	TRBJ1-5	-	CASSLGQGQPQHF	TGTGCCAGCAGCTTGGGACAGGGTCAGCCCCAGCATTTT
TRBV7-3	-	TRBJ1-1	-	CASSLILLTGHVAEAFF	TGTGCCAGCAGCTTAATTCTCCTGACAGGCCACGTCGCTGAAGCTTTCTTT
TRBV5-4	TRBD1	TRBJ1-2	-	CASSSDGTGDHIDYGYTF	TGTGCCAGCAGCTCGGATGGGACAGGGGATCATATCGACTATGGCTACACCTTC
TRBV7-9	-	TRBJ2-7	-	CASSFEGGEQYF	TGTGCCAGCAGCTTCGAAGGGGGCGAGCAGTACTTC
TRBV6-1	TRBD2	TRBJ2-5	-	CASSAQGNLAGGPGETQYF	TGTGCCAGCAGTGCACAGGGGAATCTAGCGGGAGGGCCAGGAGAGACCCAGTACTTC
TRBV29-1	-	TRBJ2-3	-	CSVQGVGGATTDTQYF	TGCAGCGTCCAGGGAGTGGGGGGGGCAACCACAGATACGCAGTATTTT
TRBV7-2	-	TRBJ2-3	-	CASSLPSTDTQYF	TGTGCCAGCAGCTTACCGAGCACAGATACGCAGTATTTT
TRBV28	TRBD1	TRBJ2-2	-	CASRKDRGRHTGELFF	TGTGCCAGCAGGAAAGACAGGGGGCGCCACACCGGGGAGCTGTTTTTT
TRBV4-1	TRBD2	TRBJ2-1	-	CASSQDRAVAGGEEQFF	TGCGCCAGCAGCCAAGATCGCGCAGTAGCGGGAGGAGAGGAGCAGTTCTTC
TRBV29-1	TRBD2	TRBJ2-7	-	CSVDGVGEGYEQYF	TGCAGCGTTGATGGGGTCGGGGAGGGGTACGAGCAGTACTTC
TRBV9	-	TRBJ2-3	-	CASSVGITDTQYF	TGTGCCAGCAGCGTCGGGATTACAGATACGCAGTATTTT
TRBV4-1	TRBD2	TRBJ2-5	-	CASSQGSVAGGRETQYF	TGCGCCAGCAGCCAAGGGTCGGTAGCGGGGGGGAGAGAGACCCAGTACTTC
TRBV5-1	-	TRBJ1-1	-	CASSLALHTEAFF	TGCGCCAGCAGCTTGGCGTTACACACTGAAGCTTTCTTT
TRBV7-9	TRBD1	TRBJ2-7	once	CASSFPRTGTYEQYF	TGTGCCAGCAGCTTTCCGAGGACAGGTACCTACGAGCAGTACTTC
TRBV6-1	TRBD2	TRBJ2-2	once	CASSEFSTSGRAGELFF	TGTGCCAGCAGTGAATTTAGCACTAGCGGGAGGGCCGGGGAGCTGTTTTTT
TRBV6-5	-	TRBJ2-7	-	CASSYSDGYEQYF	TGTGCCAGCAGTTACTCGGACGGTTACGAGCAGTACTTC
TRBV6-6	TRBD2	TRBJ2-2	-	CASSYGLAGEAGELFF	TGTGCCAGCAGTTACGGACTAGCGGGAGAAGCCGGGGAGCTGTTTTTT
TRBV2	-	TRBJ1-2	-	CASRAGPGYGYTF	TGTGCCAGCAGGGCGGGACCGGGCTATGGCTACACCTTC
TRBV28	TRBD2	TRBJ2-5	-	CASSLAALADQETQYF	TGTGCCAGCAGTTTAGCCGCACTAGCGGATCAAGAGACCCAGTACTTC
TRBV9	TRBD2	TRBJ2-3	-	CASSTYGTSGTSPSTDTQYF	TGTGCCAGCAGCACCTACGGGACTAGCGGGACGAGCCCTAGCACAGATACGCAGTATTTT
TRBV14	TRBD2	TRBJ2-7	-	CASSPSGINYEQYF	TGTGCCAGCTCGCCTAGCGGGATTAACTACGAGCAGTACTTC
TRBV2	TRBD2	TRBJ2-5	few	CASSEKTSGLQETQYF	TGTGCCAGCAGTGAAAAAACTAGCGGGCTCCAAGAGACCCAGTACTTC
TRBV7-9	-	TRBJ1-1	-	CASSANTEAFF	TGTGCCAGCAGCGCCAACACTGAAGCTTTCTTT
TRBV19	-	TRBJ2-2	-	CASSTSLFGTGELFF	TGTGCCAGTAGTACATCGCTTTTTGGCACCGGGGAGCTGTTTTTT
TRBV6-5	-	TRBJ2-5	-	CASSYYLGQETQYF	TGTGCCAGCAGTTACTATCTAGGCCAAGAGACCCAGTACTTC
TRBV7-9	TRBD1	TRBJ2-7	-	CASSLWDSYEQYF	TGTGCCAGCAGCTTATGGGACAGCTACGAGCAGTACTTC
TRBV19	TRBD1	TRBJ1-6	-	CASSIVEGGPLHF	TGTGCCAGTAGTATAGTGGAAGGGGGCCCCCTCCACTTT